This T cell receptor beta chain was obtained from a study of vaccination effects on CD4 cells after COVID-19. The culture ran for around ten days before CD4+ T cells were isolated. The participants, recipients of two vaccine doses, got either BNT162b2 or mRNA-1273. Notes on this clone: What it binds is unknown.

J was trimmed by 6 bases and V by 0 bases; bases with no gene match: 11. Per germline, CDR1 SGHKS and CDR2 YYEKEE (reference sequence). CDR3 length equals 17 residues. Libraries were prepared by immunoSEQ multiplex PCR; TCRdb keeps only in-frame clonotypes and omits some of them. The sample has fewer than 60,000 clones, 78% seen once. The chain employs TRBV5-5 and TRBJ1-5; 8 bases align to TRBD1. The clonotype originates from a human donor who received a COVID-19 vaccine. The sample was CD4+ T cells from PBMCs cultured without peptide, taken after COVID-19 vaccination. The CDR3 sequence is CASSLVNWDRTGQPQHF. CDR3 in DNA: TGTGCCAGCAGCTTGGTTAATTGGGACAGGACGGGTCAGCCCCAGCATTTT. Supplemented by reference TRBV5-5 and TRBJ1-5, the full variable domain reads DAGVTQSPTHLIKTRGQQVTLRCSPISGHKSVSWYQQVLGQGPQFIFQYYEKEERGRGNFPDRFSARQFPNYSSELNVNALLLGDSALYLCASSLVNWDRTGQPQHFGDGTRLSIL.